Sequencing of this TCR beta chain was carried out in a study of beta chain features in type 1 diabetes. Background on the study: What patients shared with healthy donors was a similar profile of age, gender and cell yields.

General observations from the study: Moderately but significantly shorter TCRB CDR3s were found in Type 1 diabetes patients in all four CD4+ subsets. The naive, central memory and Treg TCRB repertoires showed an apparent similarity that was greater among patients than among healthy donors.

Germline V CDR1 and CDR2: DFQATT, SNEGSKA (reference sequence). The CDR3 is 11 amino acids. The germline V and J ends were trimmed by 3 bases and 0 bases, with 2 bases remaining between them. This clone was recorded once. What it binds is unknown. Other DNA sequences within the sample encode an identical CDR3. The sequenced template was cDNA made from the entire isolated RNA. The repertoire was sequenced with immunoSEQ multiplex PCR; TCRdb's copy has only in-frame clones and lacks some. The sample lists tens of thousands of clones; 50% were seen once. The sequence was collected from a woman in her 30s in good health. The sample comprised stem cell memory CD4+ T cells from blood. This chain joins TRBV20-1 and TRBJ1-1; D remains ambiguous. CDR3 sequence (DNA): TGCAGTGCTAGCTTGAACACTGAAGCTTTCTTT. Residues: CSASLNTEAFF.